What follows describes a single T cell receptor beta chain. This sample stems from a study of blood T cell repertoires in COVID-19. This table comes from immunoSEQ multiplex PCR, and its TCRdb copy is limited to in-frame clones, with some not included. The data contain roughly 220,000 clones, 80% to 90% of them singletons. Trimming left V 2 bases short and J 4 bases short, with 15 bases between. CDR3 length equals 17 residues. Germline CDR1 MGHRA, CDR2 YSYEKL. The rearrangement links TRBV4-1 to TRBJ2-6; D possibly corresponds to TRBD1 (5 bases). The specimen sequenced was peripheral blood. This TCR was recovered from an older man with acute or convalescent COVID-19. The chain's CDR3 is CASSQQGRVFGANVLTF. The CDR3 DNA reads TGCGCCAGCAGCCAACAGGGAAGGGTGTTCGGGGCCAACGTCCTGACTTTC.